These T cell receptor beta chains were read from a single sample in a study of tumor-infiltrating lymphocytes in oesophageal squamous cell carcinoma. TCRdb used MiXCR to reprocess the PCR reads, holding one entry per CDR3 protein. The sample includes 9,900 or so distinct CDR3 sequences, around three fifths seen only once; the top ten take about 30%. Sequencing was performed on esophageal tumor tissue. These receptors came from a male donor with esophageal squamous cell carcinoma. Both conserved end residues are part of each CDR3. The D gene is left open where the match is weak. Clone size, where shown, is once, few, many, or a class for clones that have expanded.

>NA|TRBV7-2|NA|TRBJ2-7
TGTGCCAGCAGCTTATCTTGGACAGCCTACGAGCAGTACTTC
CASSLSWTAYEQYF
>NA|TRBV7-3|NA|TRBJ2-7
TGTGCCAGCGGTGAGGGCTCCTACAATGAGCAGTACTTC
CASGEGSYNEQYF
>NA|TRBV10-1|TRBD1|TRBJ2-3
TGCGCCAGCAGTGGATCACTGGGACAGGGTAACGCAGATACGCAGTATTTT
CASSGSLGQGNADTQYF
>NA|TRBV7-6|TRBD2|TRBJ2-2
TGTGCCAGCAGCCCCGCCCCACTAGCGGGGTTCACCGGGGAGCTGTTTTTT
CASSPAPLAGFTGELFF
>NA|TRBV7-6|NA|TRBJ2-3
TGTGCCAGCAGCTTAGAGTATCCAGATACGCAGTATTTT
CASSLEYPDTQYF
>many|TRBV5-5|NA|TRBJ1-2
TGTGCCAGCAGCCAAACTGACAGGAGAGATAACTATGGCTACACCTTC
CASSQTDRRDNYGYTF
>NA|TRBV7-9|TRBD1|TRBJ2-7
TGTGCCAGCAGCCTCGGACAGGGCGACTACGAGCAGTACTTC
CASSLGQGDYEQYF
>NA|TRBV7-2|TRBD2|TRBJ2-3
TGTGCCAGCAGCTTATTGGCGGGGGATCTCACAGATACGCAGTATTTT
CASSLLAGDLTDTQYF
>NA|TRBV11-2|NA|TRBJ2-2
TGTGCCAGCAGCTTAGAAATTAACACCGGGGAGCTGTTTTTT
CASSLEINTGELFF
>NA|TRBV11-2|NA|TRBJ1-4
TGTGCCAGCAGCCCAGGGACGGGAGAAAAACTGTTTTTT
CASSPGTGEKLFF
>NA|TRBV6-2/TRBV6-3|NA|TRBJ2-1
TGTGCCAGCAGTTGGGGGAATGAGCAGTTCTTC
CASSWGNEQFF
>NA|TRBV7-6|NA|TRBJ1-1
TGTGCCAGCAGCTTAGTAAAGGCCACTGAAGCTTTCTTT
CASSLVKATEAFF
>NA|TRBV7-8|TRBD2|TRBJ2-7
TGTGCCAGCAGCGTGAGCGGGAGGGCCTTGAATGAGCAGTACTTC
CASSVSGRALNEQYF
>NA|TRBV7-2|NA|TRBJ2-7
TGTGCCAGCAAGCTTCTGGGGCAGGGGAATGAGCAGTACTTC
CASKLLGQGNEQYF
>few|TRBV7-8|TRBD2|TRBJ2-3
TGTGCCAGCATGTGGGGGACTAGCGGGGGGGATACGCAGTATTTT
CASMWGTSGGDTQYF
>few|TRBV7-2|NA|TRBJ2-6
TGTGCCAGCAGCCCGGGACCTGCGAGCTTCGGGGCCAACGTCCTGACTTTC
CASSPGPASFGANVLTF
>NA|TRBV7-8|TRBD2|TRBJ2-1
TGTGCCAGCAGCCATGGGACTAGCGGGGACAATGAGCAGTTCTTC
CASSHGTSGDNEQFF
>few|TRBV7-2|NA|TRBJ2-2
TGTGCCAGCATCGGGGCGGCCAGCACCGGGGAGCTGTTTTTT
CASIGAASTGELFF
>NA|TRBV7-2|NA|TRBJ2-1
TGTGCCAGCAGCCCAGACAGCGGGTCTGGTGAGCAGTTCTTC
CASSPDSGSGEQFF
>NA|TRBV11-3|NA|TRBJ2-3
TGTGCCAGCAGCTTAAACAAGGCCGGTACGCAGTATTTT
CASSLNKAGTQYF
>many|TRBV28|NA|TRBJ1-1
TGTGCCAGCAGTATCATTCAGAACACTGAAGCTTTCTTT
CASSIIQNTEAFF
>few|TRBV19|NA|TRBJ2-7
TGTGCCAGCACGGGACCTACCTACGAGCAGTACTTC
CASTGPTYEQYF
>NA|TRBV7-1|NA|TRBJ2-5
TGTGCCAGCAGAACACAGGGTGCGGGGGAGACCCAGTACTTC
CASRTQGAGETQYF
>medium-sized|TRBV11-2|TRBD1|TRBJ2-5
TGTGCCAGCAGCCTTGACAGGGGGCAAGAGACCCAGTACTTC
CASSLDRGQETQYF
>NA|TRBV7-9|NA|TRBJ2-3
TGTGCCAGCAGCCTCTACACAGATACGCAGTATTTT
CASSLYTDTQYF
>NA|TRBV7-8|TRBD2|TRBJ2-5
TGTGCCAGCAGCTTGGATAGCGGGAGTGCTGAGACCCAGTACTTC
CASSLDSGSAETQYF
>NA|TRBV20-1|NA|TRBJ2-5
TGCAGTGTCCAACGGGATGGCGTGGAGACCCAGTACTTC
CSVQRDGVETQYF
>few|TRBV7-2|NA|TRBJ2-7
TGTGCCAGCAGCTTAGCTATTGGACAGAAGTTCTTC
CASSLAIGQKFF
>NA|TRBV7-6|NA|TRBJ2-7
TGTGCCAGCAGCTTTCTAGCGTCCTACGAGCAGTACTTC
CASSFLASYEQYF
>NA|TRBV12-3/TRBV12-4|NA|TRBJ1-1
TGTGCCAGCAGTTTGGGTCTCACTGAAGCTTTCTTT
CASSLGLTEAFF
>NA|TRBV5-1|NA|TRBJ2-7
TGCGCCAGCAGCTCGAACGGCGACCGAGGGGGAGAGCAGTACTTC
CASSSNGDRGGEQYF
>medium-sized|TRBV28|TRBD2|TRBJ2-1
TGTGCCAGCAGTCTCGGGACTAGCGGGGAGCAGTTCTTC
CASSLGTSGEQFF
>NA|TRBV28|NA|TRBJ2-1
TGTGCCAGCAGCCCCTGGTCAAACTCCTACAATGAGCAGTTCTTC
CASSPWSNSYNEQFF
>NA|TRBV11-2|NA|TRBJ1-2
TGTGCCAGCAGCTCCCTAGGGCAGGGGTTTAACTATGGCTACACCTTC
CASSSLGQGFNYGYTF
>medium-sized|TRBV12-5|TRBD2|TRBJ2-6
TGTGCTAGTGGTTTGGGGCTAGCGGGGGTCTCTGGGGCCAACGTCCTGACTTTC
CASGLGLAGVSGANVLTF
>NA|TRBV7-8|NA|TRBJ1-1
TGTGCCAGCAGCTTTGGGCAGATGAACACTGAAGCTTTCTTT
CASSFGQMNTEAFF
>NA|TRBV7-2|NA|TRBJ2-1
TGTGCCAGCAGCTTAGCTCGCAATGAGCAGTTCTTC
CASSLARNEQFF
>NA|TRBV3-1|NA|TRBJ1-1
TGTGCCAGCAGCCAAGGCGAGTTGAACACTGAAGCTTTCTTT
CASSQGELNTEAFF
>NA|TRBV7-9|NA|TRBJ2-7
TGTGCCAGCAGCTCCGGGATTTACGAGCAGTACTTC
CASSSGIYEQYF